This entry concerns a single T cell receptor beta chain. This record comes from a study of CD8 T cells in Susac syndrome. Negative isolation yielded CD4+ and CD8+ T cells, and FACS enriched TEMRA cells. RNA in amounts of about 0.45 to 1 ug was reverse transcribed with random hexamers. Amplification of the TCR beta CDR3 was carried out by immunoSEQ multiplex PCR, which spanned a total of 54 Vbeta and 13 Jbeta segments. TCRdb processed the immunoSEQ multiplex PCR reads anew with MiXCR; each CDR3 protein has one entry. Counted here are approximately 100,000 distinct CDR3 sequences, 85% to 95% occurring once; the ten biggest clones make up approximately 0.12%. Material for sequencing was CD8+ T cells from PBMCs. The TCR comes from a human donor in good health.

In DNA form, the CDR3 reads TGTGCCAGCAGCCAGGGAGGGATTCAGTACTTC. It encodes CASSQGGIQYF. The chain recombines TRBV3-1 with TRBJ2-4, with TRBD2 matching over 7 bases. Germline loops: CDR1 LGHDT, CDR2 YNNKEL (reference sequence). J was trimmed by 10 bases and V by 3 bases; bases with no gene match: 0. The CDR3 is made up of 11 amino acids.